What follows are 27 T cell receptor beta chains derived from one specimen sequenced in a study of technical replicates of blood from a few donors. The protocol was immunoSEQ multiplex PCR, while the TCRdb copy is restricted to in-frame clones and leaves out a portion. The data show about 66,000 clones, about nine tenths seen once. Material: PBMCs. These receptors were obtained from a human donor in good health. Some clones in this sample may be carry-over from other donors' samples.

This clone was detected only once. V is TRBV30 and J is TRBJ2-7, with 8 positions matching TRBD2. In germline, CDR1 is GTSNPN, CDR2 SVGIG (reference sequence). This CDR3 region has 13 residues. The CDR3 is CAMGLEEFKEQYF. The CDR3 DNA follows: TGTGCAATGGGACTAGAGGAATTTAAGGAGCAGTACTTC. The whole variable domain, remainder taken from reference TRBV30 and TRBJ2-7, is SQTIHQWPATLVQPVGSPLSLECTVEGTSNPNLYWYRQAAGRGLQLLFYSVGIGQISSEVPQNLSASRPQDRQFILSSKKLLLSDSGFYLCAMGLEEFKEQYFGPGTRLTVT.

The chain uses TRBV19 and TRBJ2-1; D might be TRBD1 (5 bases). The CDR3 is 14 residues long. The germline V gene has CDR1 LNHDA and CDR2 SQIVND (reference sequence). Trimming took 4 bases from V and 8 from J, leaving 15 bases between them. The CDR3 spells CASSTLLTDHEQFF. The CDR3 bases are TGTGCCAGTAGTACCCTCTTGACAGACCATGAGCAGTTCTTC.

The chain couples TRBV9 to TRBJ2-3, with 9 bases that match TRBD2. CDR1 and CDR2 (germline): SGDLS, YYNGEE. V was clipped by 3 bases and J by 8 bases; unmatched bases: 10. This CDR3 has 15 amino acids. The CDR3 DNA reads TGTGCCAGCAGCGCTCAGACTAGCGGCTGGGGTACGCAGTATTTT. As protein: CASSAQTSGWGTQYF.

The rearrangement joins TRBV6-5 to TRBJ1-2; D gene unclear. The CDR3 extends over 13 amino acids. Between the trimmed V and J ends, which lost 5 bases and 2 bases, there was a span of 9 bases. Germline-derived CDR1 and CDR2 are MNHEY and SVGAGI. In DNA, the CDR3 is TGTGCCAGCAGTCTACAGCCCAACTATGGCTACACCTTC. Its protein product is CASSLQPNYGYTF.

The V gene is TRBV5-1, the J gene TRBJ2-7; 9 bases line up with TRBD1. The junction had 5 bases not matched to a gene; V was cut back by 3 bases and J by 4 bases. The CDR3 totals 14 residues. The germline V gene has CDR1 SGHRS and CDR2 YFSETQ. The CDR3 loop is CASSSGQGLYEQYF. The CDR3, as DNA: TGCGCCAGCAGCTCCGGACAGGGGCTGTACGAGCAGTACTTC.

The chain carries TRBV18 and TRBJ2-5, with 7 nucleotides matching TRBD2. The CDR3 totals 15 residues. V lost 3 bases to trimming and J lost 5 bases; unmatched junction nucleotides: 9. Germline CDR1 is KGHSH and CDR2 is LQKENI. CDR3 loop: CASSPLAGVPETQYF. In nucleotides, the CDR3 is TGTGCCAGCTCACCTCTGGCGGGAGTTCCCGAGACCCAGTACTTC.

This chain joins TRBV29-1 and TRBJ2-1, with TRBD1 as a possible D gene (6 bases). Trimming removed 3 bases at V and 6 bases at J, with 9 bases between. Germline assignment: CDR1 SQVTM and CDR2 ANQGSEA. The CDR3 contains 12 residues. In DNA, the CDR3 is TGCAGCGTTGATTCCAGGGGCAATGAGCAGTTCTTC. Residues: CSVDSRGNEQFF.

The chain employs TRBV6-5 and TRBJ1-1, with TRBD1 identical over 8 bases. The CDR3 is made up of 13 amino acids. Trimming took 8 bases from V and 6 from J; bases not matched to a gene: 8. Germline V gene lookup returns CDR1 MNHEY and CDR2 SVGAGI. Here the CDR3 DNA reads TGTGCCAGCCAAGGACAGGGTTACGCTGAAGCTTTCTTT. Protein sequence: CASQGQGYAEAFF.

This sequence joins TRBV2 and TRBJ1-2; TRBD1 aligns across 10 bases. The trim removed 2 bases at V and 7 bases at J, leaving 7 bases unmatched. CDR1 and CDR2 (germline): SNHLY, FYNNEI. The CDR3 contains 15 residues. For the CDR3, the DNA is TGTGCCAGCAGTGAACCCCCGGGACAGGGGTCTGGCTACACCTTC. Amino acid sequence: CASSEPPGQGSGYTF.

This clone was detected only once. The chain has TRBV6-6 and TRBJ1-6, with a possible D match to TRBD1 (5 bases). The germline V gene encodes CDR1 MNHNY and CDR2 SVGAGI (reference sequence). This CDR3 is built from 12 residues. V was pared by 5 bases and J by 11 bases, with 10 bases between. In DNA form, the CDR3 reads TGTGCCAGCAGTACCCGACAGCCACCCCTCCACTTT. Its protein product is CASSTRQPPLHF.

The J gene is TRBJ2-1, the V gene TRBV19; D may be TRBD1 (6 bases). V gave up 5 bases and J gave up 3 bases, with 11 bases separating them. The CDR3 extends over 14 amino acids. Germline CDR1 reads LNHDA; CDR2 reads SQIVND (reference sequence). The CDR3 DNA is TGTGCCAGTAGTCCAGGACAGAACTACAATGAGCAGTTCTTC. Encoded protein: CASSPGQNYNEQFF.

V usage is TRBV9 and J usage is TRBJ1-5; no definite D call. Trimming took off 2 bases at V and 2 bases at J, with 11 bases between the two ends. CDR1 and CDR2 from the germline V gene are SGDLS and YYNGEE. The CDR3 covers 15 residues. CDR3 sequence reads: CASSVRGERNQPQHF. The CDR3 DNA reads TGTGCCAGCAGCGTTAGAGGAGAGCGCAATCAGCCCCAGCATTTT.

The V call is TRBV9, the J call TRBJ2-5; 9 bases are shared with TRBD1. The germline V gene encodes CDR1 SGDLS and CDR2 YYNGEE. J was trimmed by 3 bases and V by 3 bases; bases with no gene match: 6. The CDR3 sequence is 15 residues long. In DNA, the CDR3 is TGTGCCAGCAGCGCCTGGGACAGGGAGGAAGAGACCCAGTACTTC. Its translation: CASSAWDREEETQYF.

The V gene is TRBV5-5, the J gene TRBJ1-1, with TRBD1 identical over 8 bases. J was trimmed by 5 bases and V by 4 bases; bases with no gene match: 7. CDR3 length equals 14 residues. Germline-derived CDR1 and CDR2 are SGHKS and YYEKEE (reference sequence). CDR3 residues: CASSRDRGGTEAFF. The CDR3 bases are TGTGCCAGCAGCCGCGACAGGGGCGGAACTGAAGCTTTCTTT.

The chain combines TRBV7-9 with TRBJ2-7; 7 bases map to TRBD2. The CDR3 length is 15 residues. CDR1 is SEHNR and CDR2 is FQNEAQ in the germline V gene (reference sequence). V lost 0 bases and J lost 0; bases outside the gene matches: 2. The CDR3 protein is CASSLASGNSYEQYF. The CDR3 nucleotides read TGTGCCAGCAGCTTAGCAAGCGGGAACTCCTACGAGCAGTACTTC.

V is TRBV30 and J is TRBJ2-3, with 8 positions matching TRBD2. The CDR3 totals 16 residues. Germline V gene data show CDR1 as GTSNPN and CDR2 as SVGIG (reference sequence). Trimming at V came to 0 bases and at J to 4 bases, leaving 9 bases not matched to a gene. The CDR3 region is CAWSVGGGKGADTQYF. The CDR3 region has the DNA TGTGCCTGGAGTGTCGGGGGGGGGAAGGGAGCAGATACGCAGTATTTT. Using reference TRBV30 and TRBJ2-3 for the parts outside the CDR3, the full variable domain is SQTIHQWPATLVQPVGSPLSLECTVEGTSNPNLYWYRQAAGRGLQLLFYSVGIGQISSEVPQNLSASRPQDRQFILSSKKLLLSDSGFYLCAWSVGGGKGADTQYFGPGTRLTVL.

This CDR3 is CASSDRRTGLGYEQYF. The CDR3 DNA follows: TGTGCCAGCAGTGATCGGAGGACAGGGTTAGGCTACGAGCAGTACTTC. The rearrangement joins TRBV2 to TRBJ2-7, with 8 nucleotides matching TRBD1. This CDR3 is built from 16 residues. Germline V gene data show CDR1 as SNHLY and CDR2 as FYNNEI. The junction had 10 bases not matched to a gene; V was cut back by 3 bases and J by 3 bases.

This clone was found a few times. The genes are TRBV10-3 and TRBJ1-2, with D maybe TRBD1 (5 bases). V was pared by 3 bases and J by 7 bases, with 6 bases between. CDR3 length: 11 amino acids. Germline V gene lookup returns CDR1 ENHRY and CDR2 SYGVKD. Here the CDR3 reads CAISEQVGYTF. Here the CDR3 DNA reads TGTGCCATCAGTGAACAGGTTGGCTACACCTTC.

This sequence joins TRBV29-1 and TRBJ2-7, with D tentatively TRBD2 (5 bases). The CDR3 extends over 11 amino acids. Germline CDR1 SQVTM, CDR2 ANQGSEA. Trimming removed 4 bases at V and 6 bases at J, with 10 bases between. CDR3 bases: TGCAGCGTTGTCGGGGAGCTCGAGCAGTACTTC. Translation: CSVVGELEQYF.

The chain combines TRBV7-9 with TRBJ2-2; TRBD2 might be the D (5 bases). Trimming cost V 5 bases and J 4 bases, with 14 bases left between them. Germline V gene data show CDR1 as SEHNR and CDR2 as FQNEAQ (reference sequence). This CDR3 is 15 amino acids long. CDR3 DNA sequence: TGTGCCAGCAGCCACGCTAGCTTTGCCACCGGGGAGCTGTTTTTT. It encodes CASSHASFATGELFF. The entire variable domain, with the rest obtained from reference TRBV7-9 and TRBJ2-2, is as follows: DTGVSQNPRHKITKRGQNVTFRCDPISEHNRLYWYRQTLGQGPEFLTYFQNEAQLEKSRLLSDRFSAERPKGSFSTLEIQRTEQGDSAMYLCASSHASFATGELFFGEGSRLTVL.

This sequence joins TRBV4-3 and TRBJ1-3; D perhaps matches TRBD1 (5 bases). V gave up 0 bases and J gave up 4 bases, with 10 bases separating them. This CDR3 region has 15 residues. CDR1 LGHNA and CDR2 YSLEER come from the germline V gene. DNA of the CDR3: TGCGCCAGCAGCCAAGACCCAGGGCAAGGAAACACCATATATTTT. Amino acids: CASSQDPGQGNTIYF.

The genes are TRBV7-2 and TRBJ1-1, with TRBD1 as a possible D gene (6 bases). CDR3 size: 18 residues. Germline CDR1 SGHTA, CDR2 FQGNSA. V was trimmed by 7 bases and J by 1 base, leaving 25 bases between them. The CDR3 DNA follows: TGTGCCAGCACCAGATGGGGAGGCGGGGGCGCTGGGAACACTGAAGCTTTCTTT. Its translation is CASTRWGGGGAGNTEAFF.

This chain links TRBV6-5 with TRBJ1-2; weak D call: TRBD1 (6 bases). This CDR3 region has 14 residues. The germline CDR1 and CDR2 sequences are MNHEY and SVGAGI. The V gene lost 0 bases and the J gene lost 4 bases, with 9 bases spanning the gap. The CDR3 loop reads CASSYSTGTYGYTF. DNA of the CDR3: TGTGCCAGCAGTTACTCGACAGGCACCTATGGCTACACCTTC.

This sequence joins TRBV19 and TRBJ1-2; 10 nucleotides line up with TRBD1. V lost 7 bases to trimming and J lost 1 base; unmatched junction nucleotides: 3. The CDR3 spans 14 residues. Germline V gene sequence: CDR1 LNHDA, CDR2 SQIVND (reference sequence). CDR3: CASTGQGDNYGYTF. The CDR3, as DNA: TGTGCCAGTACAGGACAGGGGGATAACTATGGCTACACCTTC.

CDR3 residues: CASSTIQGAGTEAFF. The CDR3 nucleotides read TGTGCCAGCAGCACCATACAGGGGGCGGGGACTGAAGCTTTCTTT. The rearrangement uses TRBV6-6 and TRBJ1-1; 9 bases match TRBD1. The V and J ends lost 6 bases and 5 bases, in that order; junction bases with no gene match: 10. This CDR3 is 15 amino acids long. Germline CDR1 reads MNHNY; CDR2 reads SVGAGI (reference sequence).

This clone has only one observation. V gene TRBV7-2 combines with J gene TRBJ1-5; D uncertain. The ends were cut back, 1 base at V and 10 bases at J, with 17 bases in the middle. The length of the CDR3 is 15 residues. CDR1 and CDR2 from the germline V gene are SGHTA and FQGNSA. As DNA, the CDR3 is TGTGCCAGCAGCTTAGTGCCGGGCGGGAGCAGCCCCCAGCATTTT. It encodes CASSLVPGGSSPQHF.

V usage is TRBV12-5 and J usage is TRBJ2-1; D possibly corresponds to TRBD2 (6 bases). Germline CDR1 and CDR2: LGHNT and FRNRAP. The CDR3 runs 14 residues. The germline V and J ends were trimmed by 0 bases and 6 bases, with 9 bases remaining between them. CDR3 in amino acids: CASGLVTGSNEQFF. DNA for the CDR3: TGTGCTAGTGGTTTGGTAACCGGGAGCAATGAGCAGTTCTTC.